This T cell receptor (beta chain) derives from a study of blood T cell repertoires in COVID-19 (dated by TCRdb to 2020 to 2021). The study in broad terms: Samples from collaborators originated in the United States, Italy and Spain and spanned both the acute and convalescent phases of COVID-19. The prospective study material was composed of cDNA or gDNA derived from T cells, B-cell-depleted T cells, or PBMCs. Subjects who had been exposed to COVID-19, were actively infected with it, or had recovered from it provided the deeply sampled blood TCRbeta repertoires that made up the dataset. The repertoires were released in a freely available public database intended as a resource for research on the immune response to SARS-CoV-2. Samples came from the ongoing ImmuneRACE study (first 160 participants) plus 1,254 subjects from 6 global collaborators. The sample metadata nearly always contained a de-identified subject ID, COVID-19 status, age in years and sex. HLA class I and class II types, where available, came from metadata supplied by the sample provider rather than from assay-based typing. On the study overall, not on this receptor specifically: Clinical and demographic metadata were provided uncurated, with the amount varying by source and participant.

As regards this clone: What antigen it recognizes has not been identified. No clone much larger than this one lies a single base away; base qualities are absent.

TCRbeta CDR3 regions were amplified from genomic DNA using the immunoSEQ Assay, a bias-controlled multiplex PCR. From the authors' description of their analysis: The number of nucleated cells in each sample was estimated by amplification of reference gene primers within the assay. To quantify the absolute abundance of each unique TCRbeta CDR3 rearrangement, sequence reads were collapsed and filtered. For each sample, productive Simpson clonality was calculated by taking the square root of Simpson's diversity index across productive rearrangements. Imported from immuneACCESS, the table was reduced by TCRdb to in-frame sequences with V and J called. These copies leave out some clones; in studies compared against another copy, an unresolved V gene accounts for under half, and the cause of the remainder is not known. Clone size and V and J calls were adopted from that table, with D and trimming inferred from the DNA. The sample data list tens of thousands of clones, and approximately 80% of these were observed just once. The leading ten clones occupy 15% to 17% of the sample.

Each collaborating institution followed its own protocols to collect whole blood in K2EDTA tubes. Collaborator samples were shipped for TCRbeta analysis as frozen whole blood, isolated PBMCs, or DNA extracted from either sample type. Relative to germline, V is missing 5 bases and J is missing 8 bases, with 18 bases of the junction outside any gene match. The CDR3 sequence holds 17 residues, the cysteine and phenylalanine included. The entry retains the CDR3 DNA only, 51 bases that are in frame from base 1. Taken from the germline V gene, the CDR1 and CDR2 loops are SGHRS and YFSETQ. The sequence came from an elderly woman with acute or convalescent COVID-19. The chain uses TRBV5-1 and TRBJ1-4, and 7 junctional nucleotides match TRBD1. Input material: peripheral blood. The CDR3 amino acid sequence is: CASRGTHPDRVREKLFF. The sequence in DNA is TGCGCCAGCAGAGGAACCCATCCCGACAGGGTACGAGAAAAACTGTTTTTT.